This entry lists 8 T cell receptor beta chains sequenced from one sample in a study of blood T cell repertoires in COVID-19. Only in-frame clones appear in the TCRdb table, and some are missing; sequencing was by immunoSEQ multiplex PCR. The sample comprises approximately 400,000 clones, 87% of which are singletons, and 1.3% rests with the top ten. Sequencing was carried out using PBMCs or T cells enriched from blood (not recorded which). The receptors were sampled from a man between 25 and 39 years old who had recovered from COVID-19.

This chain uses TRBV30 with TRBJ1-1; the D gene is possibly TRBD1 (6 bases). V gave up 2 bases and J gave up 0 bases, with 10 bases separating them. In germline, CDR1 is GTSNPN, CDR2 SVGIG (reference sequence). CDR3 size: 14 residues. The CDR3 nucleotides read TGTGCCTGGAGTAGACAGGTTATGAACACTGAAGCTTTCTTT. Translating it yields CAWSRQVMNTEAFF.

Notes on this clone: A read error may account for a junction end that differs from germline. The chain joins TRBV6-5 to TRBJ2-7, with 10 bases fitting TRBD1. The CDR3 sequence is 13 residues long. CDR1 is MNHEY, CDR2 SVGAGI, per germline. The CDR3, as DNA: TGTGCCACCAGTAGGGACAGGGGTTACGAGCAGTACTTC. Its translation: CATSRDRGYEQYF.

In DNA, the CDR3 is TGTGCCAGCAGTACTACTAGCGGGGGGGCCCTCGAGCAGTACTTC. Amino acids: CASSTTSGGALEQYF. The rearrangement joins TRBV3-1 (or the pseudogene TRBV3-2) to TRBJ2-7, with TRBD2 matching over 13 bases. The length of the CDR3 is 15 residues. With V trimmed by 6 bases and J by 6 bases, 8 bases remained unmatched. Germline assignment: CDR1 LGHDT and CDR2 YNNKEL (reference sequence).

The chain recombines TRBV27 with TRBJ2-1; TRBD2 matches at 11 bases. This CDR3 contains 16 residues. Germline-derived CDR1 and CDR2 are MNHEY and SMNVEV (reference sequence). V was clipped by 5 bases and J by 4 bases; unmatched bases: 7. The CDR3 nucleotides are TGTGCCAGCAGTGCCCCGGGACTAGCGGTATACAATGAGCAGTTCTTC. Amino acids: CASSAPGLAVYNEQFF.

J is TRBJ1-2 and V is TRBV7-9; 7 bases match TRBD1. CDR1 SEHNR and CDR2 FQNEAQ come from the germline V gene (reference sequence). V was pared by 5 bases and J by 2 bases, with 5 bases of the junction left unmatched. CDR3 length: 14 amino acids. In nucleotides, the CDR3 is TGTGCCAGCAGCCCAAAGGGACAGAACTATGGCTACACCTTC. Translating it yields CASSPKGQNYGYTF.

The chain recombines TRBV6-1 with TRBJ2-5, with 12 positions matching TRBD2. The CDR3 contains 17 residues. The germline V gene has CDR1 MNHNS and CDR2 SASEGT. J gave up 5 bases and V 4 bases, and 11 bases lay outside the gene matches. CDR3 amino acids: CASSGRRTSGVGETQYF. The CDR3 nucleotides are TGTGCCAGCAGTGGTCGTAGGACTAGCGGGGTGGGGGAGACCCAGTACTTC.

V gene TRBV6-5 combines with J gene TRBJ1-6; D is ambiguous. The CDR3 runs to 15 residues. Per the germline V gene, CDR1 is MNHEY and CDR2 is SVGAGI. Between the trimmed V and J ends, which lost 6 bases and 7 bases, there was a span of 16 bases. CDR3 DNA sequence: TGTGCCAGCAGCTACGGGGATCGAGGGAATTCACCCCTCCACTTT. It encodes CASSYGDRGNSPLHF.

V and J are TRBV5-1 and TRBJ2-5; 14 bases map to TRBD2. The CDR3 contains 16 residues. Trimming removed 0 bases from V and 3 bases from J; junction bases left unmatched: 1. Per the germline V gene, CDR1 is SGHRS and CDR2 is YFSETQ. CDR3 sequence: CASSLVGLAGEETQYF. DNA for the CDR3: TGCGCCAGCAGCTTGGTGGGACTAGCGGGGGAAGAGACCCAGTACTTC.